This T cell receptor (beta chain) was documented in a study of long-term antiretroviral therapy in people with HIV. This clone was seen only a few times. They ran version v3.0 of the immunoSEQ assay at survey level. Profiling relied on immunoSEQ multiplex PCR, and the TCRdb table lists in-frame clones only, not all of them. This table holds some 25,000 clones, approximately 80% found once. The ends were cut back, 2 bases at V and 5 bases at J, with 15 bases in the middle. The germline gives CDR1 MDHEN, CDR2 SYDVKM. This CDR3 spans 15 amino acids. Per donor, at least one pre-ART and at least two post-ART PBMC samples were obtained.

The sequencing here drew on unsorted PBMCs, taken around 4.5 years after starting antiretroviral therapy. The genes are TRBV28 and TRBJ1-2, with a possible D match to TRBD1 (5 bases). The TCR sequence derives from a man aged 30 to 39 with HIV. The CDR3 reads CASSLMSGPVYGYTF. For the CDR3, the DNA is TGTGCCAGCAGTTTAATGTCGGGGCCCGTATATGGCTACACCTTC.